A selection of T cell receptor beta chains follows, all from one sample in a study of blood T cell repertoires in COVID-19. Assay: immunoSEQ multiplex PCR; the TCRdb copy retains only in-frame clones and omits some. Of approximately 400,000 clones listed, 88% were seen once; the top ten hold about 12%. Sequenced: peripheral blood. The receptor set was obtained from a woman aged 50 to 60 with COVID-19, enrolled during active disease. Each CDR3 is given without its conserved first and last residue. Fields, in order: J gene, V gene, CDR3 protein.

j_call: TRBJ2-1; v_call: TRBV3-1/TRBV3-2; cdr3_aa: ASSQYGPGVQGEQF
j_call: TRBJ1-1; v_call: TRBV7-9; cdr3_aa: ASSFKGSYTEAF
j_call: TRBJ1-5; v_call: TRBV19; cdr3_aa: ASSSPRGGGQPQH
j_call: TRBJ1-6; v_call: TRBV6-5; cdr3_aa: ASSYRGNHSPLH
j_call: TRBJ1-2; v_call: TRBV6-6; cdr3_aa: ASSPGTVGYT
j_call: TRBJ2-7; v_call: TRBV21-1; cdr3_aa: ASISRAGRGEQY
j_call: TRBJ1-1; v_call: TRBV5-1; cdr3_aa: ASSAGTVNTEAF
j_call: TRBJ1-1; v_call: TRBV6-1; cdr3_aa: ASSDQGYTEAF
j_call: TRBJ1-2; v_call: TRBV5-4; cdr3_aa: ASSLGSVGPAGYGYT
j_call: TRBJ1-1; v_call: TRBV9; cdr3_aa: ASSVASGQGNTEAF
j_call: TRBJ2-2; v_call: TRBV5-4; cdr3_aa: ASSPRQGIAGELF
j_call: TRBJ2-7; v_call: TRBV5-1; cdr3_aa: ASSLVTGKPYYEQY
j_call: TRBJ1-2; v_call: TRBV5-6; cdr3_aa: ASSLTGQGHSHYGYT
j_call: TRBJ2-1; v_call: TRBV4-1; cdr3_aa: ASSHSAPRGGNNEQF
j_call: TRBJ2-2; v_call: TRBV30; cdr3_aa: AWSVGSGGSSGELF
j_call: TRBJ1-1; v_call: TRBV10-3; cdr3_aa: AICRTGGDEAF
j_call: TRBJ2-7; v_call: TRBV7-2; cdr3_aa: ASSLDSSTSDEQY
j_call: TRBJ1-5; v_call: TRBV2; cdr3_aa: ASSENRDGQPQH
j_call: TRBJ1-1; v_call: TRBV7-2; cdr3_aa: ASSLSTYTEAF
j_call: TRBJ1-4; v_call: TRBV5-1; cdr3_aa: ASSPDWMEKLF
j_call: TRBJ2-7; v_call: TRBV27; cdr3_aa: ASSVQGSYTYEQY
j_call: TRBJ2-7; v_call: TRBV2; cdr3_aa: ASRGQEPY
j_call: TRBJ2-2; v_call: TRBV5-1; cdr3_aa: ASSLGDRDTGELF
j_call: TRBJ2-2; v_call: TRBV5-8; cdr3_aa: ASSRESGELF
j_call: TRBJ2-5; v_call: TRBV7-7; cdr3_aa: ASSLVGLAGGQETQY
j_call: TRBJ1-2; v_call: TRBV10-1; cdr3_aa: ASSDSASYGYT
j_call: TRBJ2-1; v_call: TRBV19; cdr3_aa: ATSRDRYNEQF
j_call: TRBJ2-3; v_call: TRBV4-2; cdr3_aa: ASSQEPSGGARDTQY
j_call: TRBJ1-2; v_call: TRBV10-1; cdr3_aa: ASSEAQRGSNYGYT
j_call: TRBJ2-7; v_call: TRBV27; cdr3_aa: ASSLGLAGFEQY
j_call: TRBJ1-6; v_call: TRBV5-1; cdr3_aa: ASSLTPRGDSPLH
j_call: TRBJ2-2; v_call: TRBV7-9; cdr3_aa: ASSWGTTGELF
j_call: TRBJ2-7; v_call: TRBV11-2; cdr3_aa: ASSPRGSSGESHEQY
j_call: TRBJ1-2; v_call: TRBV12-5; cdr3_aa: ASGSYGDRGRRGYT
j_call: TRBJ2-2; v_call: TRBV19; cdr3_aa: ASSGGQGKAGELF
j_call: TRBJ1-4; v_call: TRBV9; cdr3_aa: ASSPGDRGYKLF
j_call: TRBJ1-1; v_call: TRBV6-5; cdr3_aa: ASSRTGGTEAF
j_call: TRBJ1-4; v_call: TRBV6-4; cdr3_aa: ASSDLEGNNEKLF
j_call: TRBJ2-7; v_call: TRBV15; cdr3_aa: ATSRDFTESSYEQY
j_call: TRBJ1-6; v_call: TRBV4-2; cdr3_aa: ASSQEDRNNSPLH
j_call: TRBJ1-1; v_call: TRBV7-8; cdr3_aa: ASSLGWEMNTEAF
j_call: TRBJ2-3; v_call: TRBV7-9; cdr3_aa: ASSPSGGAQDTQY
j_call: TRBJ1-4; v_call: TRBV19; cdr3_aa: ASVRTGVDEKLF
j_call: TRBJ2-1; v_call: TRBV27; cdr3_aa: ASFSWGTGGYNEQF
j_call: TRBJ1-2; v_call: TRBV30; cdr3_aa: AWSVGGAYGYT
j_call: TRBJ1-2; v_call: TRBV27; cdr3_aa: ASGDRVGYT
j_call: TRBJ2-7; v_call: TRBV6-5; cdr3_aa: ASSRGTSTYEQY
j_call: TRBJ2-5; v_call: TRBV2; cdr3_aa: ASSEERGEGETQY
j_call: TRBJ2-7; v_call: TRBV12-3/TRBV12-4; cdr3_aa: ASSPTGPYEQY
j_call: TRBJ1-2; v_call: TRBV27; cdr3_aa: ASSRDSIANYGYT
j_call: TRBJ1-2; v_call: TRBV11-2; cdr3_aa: ASSLAPGGYGYT
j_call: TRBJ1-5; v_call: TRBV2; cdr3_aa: ASSDRVQQPQH
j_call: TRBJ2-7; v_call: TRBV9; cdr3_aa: ASSVAGGGYEQY
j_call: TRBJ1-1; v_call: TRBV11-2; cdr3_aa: ASGRGLGTEAF
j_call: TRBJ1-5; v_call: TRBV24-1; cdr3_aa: ATSISGNQPQH
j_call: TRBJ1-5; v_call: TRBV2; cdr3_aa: ASSGLGGANSNQPQH
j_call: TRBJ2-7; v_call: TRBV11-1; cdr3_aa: ASSLMGQAYEQY
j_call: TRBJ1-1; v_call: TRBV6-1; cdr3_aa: ASSEVGGSTEAF
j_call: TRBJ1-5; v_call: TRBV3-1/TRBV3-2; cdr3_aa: ASSSIGGNQPQH
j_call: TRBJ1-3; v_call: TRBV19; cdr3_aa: ASSIGSGGNTIY